This passage covers 21 T cell receptor beta chains from one sample sequenced in a study of circulating CD8 cells and anti-PD-1 response in melanoma. From live CD3+CD8+TCRalphabeta+ cells, four PD-1 and/or TIGIT subsets were sorted. Using approximately 15 ng of total RNA, TCR libraries were made with the QIAseq Immune Repertoire TCR panel. TCRdb passed the reads through MiXCR, listing each CDR3 protein once. The sample shows fewer than 900 distinct CDR3 sequences, about 7.7% of them seen only once. Sequenced here: CD8+ T cells from PBMCs, sampled at baseline or after one month of anti-PD-1 therapy (not recorded which). These receptors all come from a human donor with melanoma.

By share of the sample, this clonotype is medium-sized. The chain links TRBV7-2 to TRBJ2-2; 15 bases align to TRBD2. The germline V gene has CDR1 SGHTA and CDR2 FQGNSA. V lost 5 bases and J lost 8; bases outside the gene matches: 3. This CDR3 has 15 residues. The CDR3, as DNA: TGTGCCAGCAGCGGGACTAGCGGGAGGTTGGGGGAGCTGTTTTTT. As protein: CASSGTSGRLGELFF.

Sample share makes this clonotype large. The chain couples TRBV27 to TRBJ2-5; TRBD1 matches at 9 bases. Germline values: CDR1 MNHEY, CDR2 SMNVEV (reference sequence). This CDR3 region has 16 residues. The V and J ends lost 3 bases and 3 bases, in that order; junction bases with no gene match: 8. CDR3 amino acids: CASSLRPGQGKETQYF. The DNA of the CDR3 is TGTGCCAGCAGTTTGCGACCGGGACAGGGAAAAGAGACCCAGTACTTC.

In this sample, this clonotype is medium-sized. V usage is TRBV2 and J usage is TRBJ1-4; the D is unclear. Germline CDR1 and CDR2: SNHLY and FYNNEI. This CDR3 has 13 amino acids. DNA of the CDR3: TGTGCTATCCGCGAAGGTGAAAATGAAAAACTGTTTTTT. Translation: CAIREGENEKLFF.

In regard to this clonotype: Since a much larger clone is just one base distant, this may be a read error. The chain combines TRBV28 with TRBJ2-1; D is uncertain. This CDR3 is built from 14 residues. The V gene's germline CDR1 is MDHEN and CDR2 SYDVKM. The CDR3 is CASSTRESYNEQLF. CDR3 nucleotides: TGTGCCAGCAGTACCAGAGAATCCTACAATGAGCAGCTCTTC.

This clonotype was observed a few times. A clone one base away is much larger, so this may be a read error. This chain uses TRBV28 with TRBJ2-2; weak D call: TRBD1 (7 bases). Germline V lookup: CDR1 MDHEN, CDR2 SYDVKM. This CDR3 region has 15 residues. This chain's CDR3 is CASSLGTVNTGGLFF. The CDR3 nucleotides are TGTGCCAGCAGTTTAGGGACAGTGAACACCGGGGGGCTGTTTTTT.

This clonotype turned up a few times. As DNA, the CDR3 is TGTGCCAGCAGTGACACCGGGACAGGGCGGGGGTACGGAGAGACCCAGTACTTC. Residues: CASSDTGTGRGYGETQYF. The chain uses TRBV6-5 and TRBJ2-5; 9 nucleotides line up with TRBD1. The V segment lost 5 bases and the J segment 4 bases; nucleotides outside the gene matches: 17. There are 18 residues in the CDR3. CDR1 and CDR2 from the germline V gene are MNHEY and SVGAGI.

This clonotype is labeled as medium-sized. The rearrangement joins TRBV23-1 to TRBJ1-5; D ambiguous. TRBV23-1 carries the ORF label, with uncertain function. The CDR3 contains 12 residues. V lost 11 bases and J 3 bases, leaving 11 bases between the germline ends. The CDR3 nucleotides read TGCGCCCGTCGGATATACAATCAGCCCCAGCATTTT. Protein product: CARRIYNQPQHF.

This clonotype is deemed large. The rearrangement links TRBV2 to TRBJ2-7, with D unclear. This CDR3 has 11 amino acids. Trimming cost V 8 bases and J 5 bases, with 10 bases left between them. The V gene's germline CDR1 is SNHLY and CDR2 FYNNEI. The DNA of the CDR3 is TGTGCCAGCTGGACCTTGGACGAGCAGTACTTC. Protein sequence: CASWTLDEQYF. Full variable domain (rest looked up from reference TRBV2 and TRBJ2-7): EPEVTQTPSHQVTQMGQEVILRCVPISNHLYFYWYRQILGQKVEFLVSFYNNEISEKSEIFDDQFSVERPDGSNFTLKIRSTKLEDSAMYFCASWTLDEQYFGPGTRLTVT.

This clonotype is judged medium-sized. As DNA, the CDR3 is TGTGCCAGCAGTTCTCCAGGATACTACGAGCAGTACTTC. Protein product: CASSSPGYYEQYF. The J gene is TRBJ2-7, the V gene TRBV27; D remains unclear. V gave up 4 bases and J gave up 3 bases, with 10 bases separating them. The CDR3 consists of 13 residues. Per the germline V gene, CDR1 is MNHEY and CDR2 is SMNVEV (reference sequence).

In its sample, this clonotype ranks as large. The chain employs TRBV29-1 and TRBJ1-2; D unclear. V lost 0 bases and J 2 bases, leaving 13 bases between the germline ends. CDR3 length: 15 residues. The V gene's germline CDR1 is SQVTM and CDR2 ANQGSEA. Written as DNA, the CDR3 is TGCAGCGTTGAAGATCGCGAGGTTTACAACTATGGCTACACCTTC. This encodes CSVEDREVYNYGYTF.

This clonotype rates as medium-sized (0.01 to 0.1%). This sequence joins TRBV20-1 and TRBJ2-4; 8 positions agree with TRBD1. With V trimmed by 8 bases and J by 7 bases, 7 bases remained unmatched. Germline V CDR1 and CDR2: DFQATT, SNEGSKA (reference sequence). The CDR3 sequence is 12 residues long. CDR3 region: CSSADRENIQYF. In DNA, the CDR3 is TGCAGTTCCGCGGACAGGGAGAACATTCAGTACTTC.

Only a few counts were recorded for this clonotype. A read error is possible here, since a much larger clone lies one base away. The J gene is TRBJ2-7, the V gene TRBV5-4; the D call may be TRBD1 or TRBD2 (6 bases each). The germline gives CDR1 SGHNT, CDR2 YYREEE (reference sequence). The CDR3 length is 15 residues. This chain's CDR3 is CASSPEGGFTYEQCF. CDR3 nucleotides: TGTGCCAGCAGCCCCGAAGGGGGGTTCACCTACGAGCAGTGCTTC.

This clonotype is medium-sized in the sample. This chain joins TRBV27 and TRBJ1-1; D is unclear. The germline gives CDR1 MNHEY, CDR2 SMNVEV (reference sequence). V shed 5 bases and J shed 8 bases, with 21 bases lying between them. The CDR3 has 15 amino acids. The CDR3 region is CASSNREPLQPEAFF. For the CDR3, the DNA is TGTGCCAGCAGTAACCGGGAACCCCTTCAACCCGAAGCTTTCTTT.

This clonotype is large. The genes are TRBV27 and TRBJ1-2, with 7 bases lining up with TRBD1. The germline gives CDR1 MNHEY, CDR2 SMNVEV (reference sequence). This CDR3 is built from 14 residues. After removal of 3 bases from V and 2 bases from J, the junction contained 3 bases not matched to a gene. The CDR3 protein is CASSFQGENYGYTF. Written as DNA, the CDR3 is TGTGCCAGCAGTTTTCAGGGGGAGAACTATGGCTACACCTTC.

Within the sample, this clonotype is medium-sized. The V gene is TRBV2, the J gene TRBJ2-1, with TRBD2 matching 8 bases. The CDR3 contains 18 residues. From germline, CDR1 is SNHLY and CDR2 FYNNEI. Unmatched junction bases numbered 14, after V lost 4 bases and J lost 3 bases. CDR3 protein: CASSGWTSSEHNYNEQFF. CDR3 in DNA: TGTGCCAGCAGTGGATGGACTAGCTCAGAACATAACTACAATGAGCAGTTCTTC. Supplemented by reference TRBV2 and TRBJ2-1, the full variable domain reads EPEVTQTPSHQVTQMGQEVILRCVPISNHLYFYWYRQILGQKVEFLVSFYNNEISEKSEIFDDQFSVERPDGSNFTLKIRSTKLEDSAMYFCASSGWTSSEHNYNEQFFGPGTRLTVL.

By proportion, this clonotype is medium-sized (0.01 to 0.1%). The V and J genes are TRBV27 and TRBJ1-2; D may be TRBD1 (5 bases). Germline V lookup: CDR1 MNHEY, CDR2 SMNVEV (reference sequence). Deletions cut 3 bases from V and 0 bases from J, with 14 bases between. CDR3 size: 16 residues. The chain's CDR3 is CASSFWNLGANYGYTF. The CDR3 bases are TGTGCCAGCAGTTTCTGGAACCTGGGGGCTAACTATGGCTACACCTTC.

This clonotype is medium-sized in the sample. This chain uses TRBV20-1 with TRBJ2-7; 12 nucleotides match TRBD2. Unmatched junction bases numbered 9, after V lost 3 bases and J lost 0 bases. CDR3 length: 17 residues. The V gene's germline CDR1 is DFQATT and CDR2 SNEGSKA (reference sequence). CDR3 in amino acids: CSARGALTSGSSYEQYF. CDR3 DNA: TGCAGTGCTAGGGGGGCCCTGACTAGCGGGAGCTCCTACGAGCAGTACTTC.

This clonotype is labeled as medium-sized. The junction departs from the called germline gene at one end, perhaps through a read error. The chain employs TRBV24-1 and TRBJ2-3, with 7 bases aligning to TRBD2. The CDR3 covers 14 residues. CDR1 is KGHDR, CDR2 SFDVKD, per germline. CDR3 sequence (DNA): TGTGCCACCGGTGACGCGGGAGGCACAGATACGCAGTATTTT. Protein: CATGDAGGTDTQYF.

In its sample, this clonotype ranks as medium-sized. This chain uses TRBV27 with TRBJ2-7, with D perhaps given as TRBD1 or TRBD2 (5 bases each). V was cut by 5 bases and J by 0 bases, with 17 bases left in between. The germline gives CDR1 MNHEY, CDR2 SMNVEV (reference sequence). The CDR3 totals 16 residues. Here the CDR3 reads CASSPGALMSSYEQYF. CDR3 DNA sequence: TGTGCCAGCAGTCCCGGGGCCTTAATGAGCTCCTACGAGCAGTACTTC.

This clonotype was counted between two and nine times. One end of the junction varies from germline; a read error may be responsible. This rearrangement joins TRBV12-3 or TRBV12-4 to TRBJ2-1, with D possibly matching TRBD2 (5 bases). This CDR3 is built from 16 residues. CDR3 sequence (DNA): TGTGCCAGCAGTTTGGGAGCCCCAAGCTCCTACAATGAGCAGGTCTTC. The encoded protein is CASSLGAPSSYNEQVF.

This clonotype was counted a few times. Just one base apart from a much larger clone, this may be a read error. The genes are TRBV28 and TRBJ2-1; 7 bases fit TRBD1. The CDR3 runs to 16 residues. Germline assignment: CDR1 MDHEN and CDR2 SYDVKM. CDR3 loop: CASSTRRDSLYNKQFF. Written as DNA, the CDR3 is TGTGCCAGCAGCACGCGACGGGACAGCTTATACAATAAGCAGTTCTTC.